This TCR beta chain was observed in a study of blood T cell repertoires in COVID-19. Turning to the study itself: Acute-phase and convalescent COVID-19 samples originated in the United States, Italy and Spain. T cells, B-cell-depleted T cells, or PBMCs provided the cDNA or gDNA that served as material.

Patients in Seattle were enrolled during active infection, then followed longitudinally. V was pared by 1 base and J by 8 bases, with 2 bases of the junction left unmatched. The germline V gene has CDR1 SEHNR and CDR2 FQNEAQ (reference sequence). The CDR3 consists of 13 residues. As handled by the study authors: Reference gene primer amplification yielded estimated nucleated cell counts. The repertoire was sequenced with immunoSEQ multiplex PCR; TCRdb's copy has only in-frame clones and lacks some. V, J and clone size reflect that table, while D and trimming were determined from the DNA. This table has about 350,000 clones, 89% appearing once.

The chain couples TRBV7-9 to TRBJ2-1; 7 bases fit TRBD2. Sample: peripheral blood. The TCR sequence derives from a woman aged 60-75 years with COVID-19, enrolled during active disease. The CDR3 reads CASSLGLADEQFF. In DNA form, the CDR3 reads TGTGCCAGCAGCTTAGGACTAGCCGATGAGCAGTTCTTC.